The present T cell receptor beta chain was sequenced within a study of neoadjuvant nivolumab and ipilimumab in lung cancer. Trimming cost V 5 bases and J 2 bases; bases outside gene matches: 9. The CDR3 has 17 amino acids. Germline V gene lookup returns CDR1 SEHNR and CDR2 FQNEAQ (reference sequence). This clone is labeled as medium-sized. The antigen is undetermined. Sequencing used immunoSEQ multiplex PCR; TCRdb keeps in-frame clones, though not all of them. This sample has 25,000 to 30,000 clones, with about 70% found just once. Study conclusions and caveats: Compared with tumor-adjacent uninvolved lung, resected tumors showed greater richness and clonality. Higher pretherapy blood TCR richness went with higher resected-tumor richness. From pretherapy to surgery, tumor richness and clonality rose with dual therapy.

This clonotype was sampled from an adult with non-small cell lung cancer. Sequences were derived from tumor tissue, sampled after neoadjuvant nivolumab, alone or with ipilimumab, at or shortly before surgery. The V call is TRBV7-9, the J call TRBJ2-3, with TRBD2 matching over 11 bases. The CDR3 bases are TGTGCCAGCAGCAGCCACCTAGCGGGGGGACCCACAGATACGCAGTATTTT. The encoded protein is CASSSHLAGGPTDTQYF.